These 23 T cell receptor beta chains were sequenced from one sample in a study of blood T cell repertoires in COVID-19. Using immunoSEQ multiplex PCR, the repertoire was profiled, and TCRdb retains in-frame clones only, with some absent. Of a few hundred thousand clones listed, less than 90% are singletons. Sequencing was done on a sample of PBMCs or T cells enriched from blood (not recorded which). The receptor source for this set is a woman between 25 and 40 years old who had recovered from COVID-19.

The chain employs TRBV7-2 and TRBJ1-6; D unresolved. CDR3 length equals 15 residues. V was clipped by 6 bases and J by 0 bases, with 9 bases between them. Germline lookup yields CDR1 SGHTA and CDR2 FQGNSA. This CDR3 reads CASSWLVSYNSPLHF. In DNA form, the CDR3 reads TGTGCCAGCAGTTGGCTGGTCTCCTATAATTCACCCCTCCACTTT.

The chain carries TRBV2 and TRBJ2-1, with a possible D match to TRBD2 (7 bases). The CDR3 is made up of 16 amino acids. Germline CDR1 reads SNHLY; CDR2 reads FYNNEI. The V and J ends lost 2 bases and 3 bases respectively, with 14 bases between them. The CDR3 protein is CASSERGGTSYNEQFF. CDR3 nucleotide sequence: TGTGCCAGCAGTGAAAGGGGGGGTACTAGCTACAATGAGCAGTTCTTC.

The chain employs TRBV27 and TRBJ2-7, with TRBD2 matching over 9 bases. V was pared by 3 bases and J by 0 bases, with 6 bases of the junction left unmatched. The CDR3 runs 16 residues. Germline V gene data show CDR1 as MNHEY and CDR2 as SMNVEV (reference sequence). CDR3 protein: CASSFFAGGSSYEQYF. CDR3 bases: TGTGCCAGCAGTTTTTTTGCGGGGGGGAGCTCCTACGAGCAGTACTTC.

V and J are TRBV5-4 and TRBJ2-1; D call uncertain. This CDR3 comprises 14 residues. Trimming cost V 4 bases and J 0 bases, with 8 bases left between them. Looked up from germline, CDR1 is SGHNT and CDR2 is YYREEE (reference sequence). CDR3 sequence reads: CASSQESSYNEQFF. The CDR3 nucleotides are TGTGCCAGCAGCCAGGAAAGCTCCTACAATGAGCAGTTCTTC. Drawing the rest from reference TRBV5-4 and TRBJ2-1, the complete variable domain is ETGVTQSPTHLIKTRGQQVTLRCSSQSGHNTVSWYQQALGQGPQFIFQYYREEENGRGNFPPRFSGLQFPNYSSELNVNALELDDSALYLCASSQESSYNEQFFGPGTRLTVL.

This clone was counted between two and nine times. V and J are TRBV19 and TRBJ1-2, with 11 bases identical to TRBD1. V gave up 6 bases and J gave up 6 bases; unmatched junction bases: 6. Germline-derived CDR1 and CDR2 are LNHDA and SQIVND (reference sequence). This CDR3 contains 14 residues. Written as DNA, the CDR3 is TGTGCCAGTAGGACCGGACAGGGGGCTGATGGCTACACCTTC. This gives the protein CASRTGQGADGYTF.

The chain combines TRBV27 with TRBJ2-7; 9 positions match TRBD1. The CDR3 runs to 17 residues. CDR1 is MNHEY, CDR2 SMNVEV, per germline (reference sequence). The trim removed 6 bases at V and 0 bases at J, leaving 12 bases unmatched. In DNA, the CDR3 is TGTGCCAGCAGCCGGCGGGGACAGGGCCTCAGCTCCTACGAGCAGTACTTC. Its protein product is CASSRRGQGLSSYEQYF.

V gene TRBV5-1 combines with J gene TRBJ2-5; 9 nucleotides line up with TRBD1. This CDR3 spans 14 amino acids. With 4 bases clipped from V and 5 bases from J, the junction kept 6 bases outside the gene matches. Germline V lookup: CDR1 SGHRS, CDR2 YFSETQ. The CDR3 nucleotides read TGCGCCAGCAGCCCGGGGACAGGGTGGGAGACCCAGTACTTC. Translated: CASSPGTGWETQYF.

Here the CDR3 reads CASSWPGQGVDEQYF. The DNA for the CDR3 is TGTGCCAGCAGTTGGCCGGGACAGGGGGTTGACGAGCAGTACTTC. The V gene is TRBV6-2 or TRBV6-3, the J gene TRBJ2-7; 11 bases are shared with TRBD1. Germline V gives CDR1 MNHEY, CDR2 SVGEGT. There are 15 residues in the CDR3. With 4 bases clipped from V and 5 bases from J, the junction kept 7 bases outside the gene matches.

This clone was detected a few times. V and J are TRBV10-1 and TRBJ2-3; D call uncertain. The CDR3 length is 14 residues. Germline CDR1 is WNHNN and CDR2 is SYGVQD (reference sequence). V shed 2 bases and J shed 4 bases, with 10 bases lying between them. The CDR3 DNA reads as TGCGCCAGCAGTGAGCCAGGCCAGGCAGATACGCAGTATTTT. It codes for CASSEPGQADTQYF.

This chain uses TRBV2 with TRBJ2-7; D not resolved. Germline values: CDR1 SNHLY, CDR2 FYNNEI. The CDR3 is 16 residues long. The V end lost 1 base, the J end lost 7 bases, and 20 bases lay between the germline ends. This chain's CDR3 is CASSEVSTDPPREQYF. The CDR3 nucleotides read TGTGCCAGCAGTGAAGTTAGTACAGATCCCCCTCGGGAGCAGTACTTC. Together with reference TRBV2 and TRBJ2-7, the CDR3 gives the full variable domain: EPEVTQTPSHQVTQMGQEVILRCVPISNHLYFYWYRQILGQKVEFLVSFYNNEISEKSEIFDDQFSVERPDGSNFTLKIRSTKLEDSAMYFCASSEVSTDPPREQYFGPGTRLTVT.

This clone was seen just once. CDR3 residues: CASSFPPGGTSYNEQFF. CDR3 DNA sequence: TGTGCCAGCAGCTTTCCTCCGGGGGGGACCTCCTACAATGAGCAGTTCTTC. This rearrangement joins TRBV7-9 to TRBJ2-1, with 8 positions matching TRBD2. V was clipped by 3 bases and J by 0 bases; unmatched bases: 7. This CDR3 region has 17 residues. Germline assignment: CDR1 SEHNR and CDR2 FQNEAQ (reference sequence).

This clone was found a few times. The chain links TRBV7-9 to TRBJ2-6; D is uncertain. The CDR3 length is 14 residues. V was pared by 3 bases and J by 3 bases, with 6 bases between. CDR1 is SEHNR and CDR2 is FQNEAQ in the germline V gene (reference sequence). The CDR3 bases are TGTGCCAGCAGCTTCTTAATTGGGGCCAACGTCCTGACTTTC. Protein sequence: CASSFLIGANVLTF.

V and J are TRBV3-1 (or the pseudogene TRBV3-2) and TRBJ1-1; TRBD1 is a possible D gene (6 bases). The germline gives CDR1 LGHDT, CDR2 YNNKEL (reference sequence). The V and J ends lost 5 bases and 4 bases respectively, with 17 bases between them. The CDR3 is 15 amino acids. This chain's CDR3 is CASSTPGGAGTEAFF. CDR3 nucleotides: TGTGCCAGCAGCACACCGGGGGGCGCGGGCACTGAAGCTTTCTTT.

To note about this clone: This sample includes further DNA sequences coding for the same CDR3. The rearrangement links TRBV29-1 to TRBJ2-3, with D maybe TRBD1 (6 bases). The CDR3 extends over 12 amino acids. CDR1 and CDR2 from the germline V gene are SQVTM and ANQGSEA. V was clipped by 7 bases and J by 1 base, with 9 bases between them. CDR3 DNA sequence: TGCAGCGCCCGACAGGGCACAGATACGCAGTATTTT. This translates into CSARQGTDTQYF.

The chain has TRBV9 and TRBJ1-3; the D gene is possibly TRBD1 (5 bases). The germline V gene encodes CDR1 SGDLS and CDR2 YYNGEE. The CDR3 runs 15 residues. Trimming took 0 bases from V and 1 from J, leaving 8 bases between them. The CDR3 DNA is TGTGCCAGCAGCGTAGAGCAGGGTTCTGGAAACACCATATATTTT. This encodes CASSVEQGSGNTIYF.

The V gene is TRBV7-9, the J gene TRBJ1-2; 7 positions agree with TRBD1. The V segment lost 5 bases and the J segment 6 bases; nucleotides outside the gene matches: 15. CDR1 and CDR2 (germline): SEHNR, FQNEAQ (reference sequence). The CDR3 has 16 residues. The CDR3 protein is CASSQRQGGEEDGYTF. In DNA, the CDR3 is TGTGCCAGCAGCCAGCGACAGGGCGGTGAGGAGGATGGCTACACCTTC. Drawing the rest from reference TRBV7-9 and TRBJ1-2, the complete variable domain is DTGVSQNPRHKITKRGQNVTFRCDPISEHNRLYWYRQTLGQGPEFLTYFQNEAQLEKSRLLSDRFSAERPKGSFSTLEIQRTEQGDSAMYLCASSQRQGGEEDGYTFGSGTRLTVV.

The chain combines TRBV7-9 with TRBJ2-4; perhaps TRBD1 as D (6 bases). Germline V gives CDR1 SEHNR, CDR2 FQNEAQ (reference sequence). CDR3 length: 13 residues. Trimming shortened V by 5 bases and J by 5 bases, and 10 bases separated the two germline ends. CDR3 coding DNA: TGTGCCAGCAGCCGAGCAGGGGAAAACATTCAGTACTTC. Translating gives CASSRAGENIQYF.

This chain joins TRBV13 and TRBJ2-2; 12 bases agree with TRBD2. The ends lost 5 bases at V and 2 bases at J; junction bases unmatched: 9. The germline gives CDR1 PRHDT, CDR2 FYEKMQ (reference sequence). The CDR3 length is 18 residues. In nucleotides, the CDR3 is TGTGCCAGCAGCGTACTAACTAGCGGGGGGACAAACACCGGGGAGCTGTTTTTT. It translates to CASSVLTSGGTNTGELFF.

J is TRBJ2-2 and V is TRBV3-1 (or the pseudogene TRBV3-2), with D possibly TRBD1 on 5 matching bases. Deletions cut 10 bases from V and 0 bases from J, with 9 bases between. CDR3 length equals 13 residues. From germline, CDR1 is LGHDT and CDR2 YNNKEL (reference sequence). The CDR3 DNA reads as TGTGCCACCAGACAGACGAACACCGGGGAGCTGTTTTTT. Amino acid sequence: CATRQTNTGELFF.

This chain connects TRBV2 to TRBJ2-7; 7 nucleotides agree with TRBD1. J gave up 7 bases and V 5 bases, and 14 bases lay outside the gene matches. Germline V CDR1 and CDR2: SNHLY, FYNNEI. This CDR3 is built from 15 residues. The CDR3 DNA sequence: TGTGCCAGCAGTCCAGATGGGACAGCCACTCGGGAGCAGTACTTC. It codes for CASSPDGTATREQYF.

The chain uses TRBV6-5 and TRBJ1-3; D remains ambiguous. The CDR3 consists of 16 residues. V was shortened by 0 bases and J by 0 bases, with 9 bases between the two germline ends. Germline assignment: CDR1 MNHEY and CDR2 SVGAGI. The CDR3 spells CASSYSSQVSGNTIYF. The CDR3 DNA sequence: TGTGCCAGCAGTTACTCCAGCCAGGTCTCTGGAAACACCATATATTTT.

Points on this clone: At one of its ends the junction is not consistent with the germline gene, which may arise from a read error. The rearrangement links TRBV2 to TRBJ1-4; 8 bases map to TRBD1. The CDR3 loop spans 11 amino acids. Germline loops: CDR1 SNHLY, CDR2 FYNNEI. Here the CDR3 reads CASSDRDRSDF. The CDR3 DNA sequence: TGTGCCAGCAGTGATCGGGACAGGTCGGATTTT.

The chain employs TRBV2 and TRBJ1-5; TRBD1 matches at 9 bases. This CDR3 has 13 residues. The germline V gene encodes CDR1 SNHLY and CDR2 FYNNEI. The trim removed 6 bases at V and 7 bases at J, leaving 4 bases unmatched. The CDR3 DNA reads TGTGCCAGCAGCCGGGACAGGGAACAGCCCCAGCATTTT. This encodes CASSRDREQPQHF.